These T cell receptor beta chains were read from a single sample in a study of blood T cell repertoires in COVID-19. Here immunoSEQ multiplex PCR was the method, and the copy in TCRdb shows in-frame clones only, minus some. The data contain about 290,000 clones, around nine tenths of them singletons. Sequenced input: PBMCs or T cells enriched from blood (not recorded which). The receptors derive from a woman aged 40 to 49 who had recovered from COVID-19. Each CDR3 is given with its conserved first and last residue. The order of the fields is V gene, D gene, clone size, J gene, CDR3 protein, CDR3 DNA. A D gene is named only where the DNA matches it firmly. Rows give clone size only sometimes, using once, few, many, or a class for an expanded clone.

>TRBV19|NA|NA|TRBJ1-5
CASSIDWRQVGQPQHF
TGTGCCAGTAGTATAGATTGGAGGCAGGTAGGGCAGCCCCAGCATTTT
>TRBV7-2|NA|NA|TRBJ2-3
CASSNRKMGGLDTQYF
TGTGCCAGCAGCAATCGAAAAATGGGGGGGCTGGATACGCAGTATTTT
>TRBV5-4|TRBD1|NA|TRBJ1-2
CASKGQGEGYGYTF
TGTGCCAGCAAAGGACAGGGGGAAGGGTATGGCTACACCTTC
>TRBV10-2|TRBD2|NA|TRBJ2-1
CASSEGLAGGFSYNEQFF
TGCGCCAGCAGTGAGGGACTAGCGGGGGGGTTCTCCTACAATGAGCAGTTCTTC
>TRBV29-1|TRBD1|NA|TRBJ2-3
CSHSQGADTQYF
TGCAGCCACAGTCAGGGGGCGGATACGCAGTATTTT
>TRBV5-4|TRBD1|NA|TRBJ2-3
CASRRAGTGLRTDTQYF
TGTGCCAGCAGGAGGGCCGGGACAGGACTCCGCACAGATACGCAGTATTTT
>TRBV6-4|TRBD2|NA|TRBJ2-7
CASSETSGSFHEQYF
TGTGCCAGCAGCGAGACTAGCGGGAGTTTCCACGAGCAGTACTTC
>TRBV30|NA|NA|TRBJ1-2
CAWSLNNRVHGYTF
TGTGCCTGGAGTCTAAATAACAGGGTCCATGGCTACACCTTC
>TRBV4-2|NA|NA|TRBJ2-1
CASSHVSGLTSYNEQFF
TGTGCCAGCAGCCACGTTAGCGGCTTGACCTCCTACAATGAGCAGTTCTTC
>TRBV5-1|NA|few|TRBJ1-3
CASRVGQGNTIYF
TGCGCCAGCAGGGTTGGACAGGGAAACACCATATATTTT
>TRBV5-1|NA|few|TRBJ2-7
CASSLGTRDKQYF
TGCGCCAGCAGCTTGGGGACGAGGGACAAGCAGTACTTC
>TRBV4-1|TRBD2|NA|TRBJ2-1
CASSQPRRGGSYNEQFF
TGCGCCAGCAGCCAGCCACGTCGGGGGGGCTCCTACAATGAGCAGTTCTTC
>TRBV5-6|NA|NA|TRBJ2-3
CASSLGGPDTQYF
TGTGCCAGCAGCTTGGGAGGCCCAGATACGCAGTATTTT
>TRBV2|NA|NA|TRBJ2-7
CASSDDRWEQYF
TGTGCCAGCAGTGACGACAGGTGGGAGCAGTACTTC
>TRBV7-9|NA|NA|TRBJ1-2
CASSLAWAENYGYTF
TGTGCCAGCAGCTTAGCCTGGGCAGAGAACTATGGCTACACCTTC
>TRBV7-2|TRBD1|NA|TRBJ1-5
CASSRDRGEQPQHF
TGTGCCAGCAGCAGGGACAGGGGGGAACAGCCCCAGCATTTT
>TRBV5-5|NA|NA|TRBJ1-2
CASSFRFGGLTGYTF
TGTGCCAGCAGCTTCCGTTTTGGAGGTTTGACCGGCTACACCTTC
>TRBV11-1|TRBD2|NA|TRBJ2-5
CASSLSGRATETQYF
TGTGCCAGCAGCCTAAGCGGGAGGGCCACAGAGACCCAGTACTTC
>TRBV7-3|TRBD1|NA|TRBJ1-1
CASSPQGASEAFF
TGTGCCAGCAGCCCGCAGGGGGCCTCTGAAGCTTTCTTT
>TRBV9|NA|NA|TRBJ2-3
CASSVAVTDTQYF
TGTGCCAGCAGCGTAGCTGTGACAGATACGCAGTATTTT
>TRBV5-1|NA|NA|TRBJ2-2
CASSPLSGLGTGELFF
TGCGCCAGCAGCCCTTTGTCGGGACTGGGGACCGGGGAGCTGTTTTTT
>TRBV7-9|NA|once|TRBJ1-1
CASSLASDYKAFF
TGTGCCAGCAGCTTAGCGAGCGATTATAAAGCTTTCTTT
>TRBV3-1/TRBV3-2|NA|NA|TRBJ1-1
CASSHSGTIPEAFF
TGTGCCAGCAGCCATTCGGGAACAATACCTGAAGCTTTCTTT
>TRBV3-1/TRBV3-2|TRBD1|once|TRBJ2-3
CASSPLPGQGDSTDTQYF
TGTGCCAGCAGCCCACTCCCGGGACAGGGGGATTCGACAGATACGCAGTATTTT
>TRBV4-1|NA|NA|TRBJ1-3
CASSQVEQLRSGNTIYF
TGCGCCAGCAGCCAAGTGGAACAGCTCCGCTCTGGAAACACCATATATTTT
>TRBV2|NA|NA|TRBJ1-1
CASSIAVRNTEAFF
TGTGCCAGCAGTATCGCGGTGAGGAACACTGAAGCTTTCTTT
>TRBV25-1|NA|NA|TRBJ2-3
CASSDVRQTSTDTQYF
TGTGCCAGCAGTGATGTGCGACAGACCTCTACAGATACGCAGTATTTT
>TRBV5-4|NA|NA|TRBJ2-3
CASSFYPQRSTDTQYF
TGTGCCAGCAGCTTCTACCCCCAGCGGTCCACAGATACGCAGTATTTT
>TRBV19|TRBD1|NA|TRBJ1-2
CASSPNWGQRDGYTF
TGTGCCAGTAGTCCCAATTGGGGACAGCGTGATGGCTACACCTTC
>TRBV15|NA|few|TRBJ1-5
CATSRDLGQPQHF
TGTGCCACCAGCAGAGATCTCGGGCAGCCCCAGCATTTT
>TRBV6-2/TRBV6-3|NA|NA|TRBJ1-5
CASSSHGRGYSNQPQHF
TGTGCCAGCAGTTCCCACGGGCGGGGCTATAGCAATCAGCCCCAGCATTTT
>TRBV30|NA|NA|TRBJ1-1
CAWSVSMNTEAFF
TGTGCCTGGAGTGTAAGCATGAACACTGAAGCTTTCTTT
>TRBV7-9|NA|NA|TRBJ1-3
CASGGIHGNTIYF
TGTGCCAGCGGAGGGATCCATGGAAACACCATATATTTT
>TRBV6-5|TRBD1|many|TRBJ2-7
CASSYIRTGGLYEQYF
TGTGCCAGCAGTTATATTAGGACAGGGGGCCTCTACGAGCAGTACTTC
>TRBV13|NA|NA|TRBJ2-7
CASSQQVYEQYF
TGTGCCAGCAGCCAGCAGGTCTACGAGCAGTACTTC
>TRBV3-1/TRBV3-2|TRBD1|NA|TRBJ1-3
CASGGQGYGTIYF
TGTGCCAGCGGAGGACAGGGGTATGGGACCATATATTTT
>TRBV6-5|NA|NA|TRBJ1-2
CASRGTQGRYGYTF
TGTGCCAGCAGGGGAACGCAGGGGCGGTATGGCTACACCTTC
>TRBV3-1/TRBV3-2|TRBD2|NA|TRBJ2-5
CASSPQGRGLRETQYF
TGTGCCAGCAGCCCTCAAGGAAGGGGACTAAGGGAGACCCAGTACTTC
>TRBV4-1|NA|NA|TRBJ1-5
CASSQGGRGNQPQHF
TGCGCCAGCAGCCAAGGGGGCCGGGGCAATCAGCCCCAGCATTTT
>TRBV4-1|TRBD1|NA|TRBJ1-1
CASSQRQGAMNTEAFF
TGCGCCAGCAGCCAACGACAGGGGGCGATGAACACTGAAGCTTTCTTT
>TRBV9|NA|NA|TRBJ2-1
CASGSEGLKFNEQFF
TGTGCCAGCGGCTCGGAGGGGCTAAAATTCAATGAGCAGTTCTTC
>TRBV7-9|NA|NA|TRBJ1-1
CASSSFKGPTLEAFF
TGTGCCAGCAGCTCCTTTAAGGGGCCTACACTTGAAGCTTTCTTT
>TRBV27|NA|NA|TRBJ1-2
CASSLSGGSGYTF
TGTGCCAGCAGTTTATCCGGAGGGTCAGGCTACACCTTC
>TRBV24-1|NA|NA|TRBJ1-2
CAEQGSYGYTF
TGTGCCGAGCAGGGAAGCTATGGCTACACCTTC
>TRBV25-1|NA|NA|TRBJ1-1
CASSAGLEAFF
TGTGCCAGCAGTGCCGGACTTGAAGCTTTCTTT
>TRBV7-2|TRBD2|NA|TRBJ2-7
CASSFALAAPHF
TGTGCCAGCAGCTTCGCGCTAGCGGCCCCCCATTTC
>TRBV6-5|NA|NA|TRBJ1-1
CASSYSARVNTEAFF
TGTGCCAGCAGTTACTCGGCCAGGGTGAACACTGAAGCTTTCTTT
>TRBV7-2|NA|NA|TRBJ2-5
CASSLASSGETQYF
TGTGCCAGCAGCTTGGCTAGTTCGGGAGAGACCCAGTACTTC
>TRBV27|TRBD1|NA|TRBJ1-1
CASWGTGTQDTEAFF
TGTGCCAGCTGGGGGACAGGGACGCAGGACACTGAAGCTTTCTTT
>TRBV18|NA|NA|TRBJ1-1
CASSPLARGGDTEAFF
TGTGCCAGCTCACCACTAGCCAGGGGAGGGGACACTGAAGCTTTCTTT
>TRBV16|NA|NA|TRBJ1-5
CASSRTGINQPQHF
TGTGCCAGCAGCCGCACAGGGATCAATCAGCCCCAGCATTTT
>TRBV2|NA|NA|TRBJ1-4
CASSQEVDGGLNEKLFF
TGTGCCAGCAGCCAAGAGGTGGATGGGGGCCTAAATGAAAAACTGTTTTTT
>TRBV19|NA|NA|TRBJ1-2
CASSIRRSGGMDGYTF
TGTGCCAGTAGTATACGACGGAGTGGAGGAATGGATGGCTACACCTTC